These T cell receptor beta chains were read from a single sample in a study of radiotherapy plus CTLA-4 blockade in lung cancer. The data were produced by immunoSEQ multiplex PCR, yet TCRdb's version contains in-frame clones alone and is incomplete. Found here are approximately 80,000 clones, 84% of them singletons; the top ten hold approximately 0.8%. The sequencing here drew on peripheral blood, taken from a patient treated with radiotherapy plus ipilimumab. These receptor sequences come from a human donor with non-small cell lung cancer who had stable disease on radiotherapy plus ipilimumab. CDR3s include the opening cysteine and the closing phenylalanine or tryptophan. D genes are given only for firm matches. Not every row has a clone size; where given, it reads once, few, many or a size class.

clone_size j_call v_call d_call cdr3_aa cdr3_nt
once TRBJ2-1 TRBV11-2 - CASSPRSRTIIYNEQFF TGTGCCAGCAGCCCCCGTAGTAGGACCATCATCTACAATGAGCAGTTCTTC
- TRBJ1-6 TRBV6-5 - CASRLQGKDNSPLHF TGTGCCAGCAGACTACAGGGAAAAGATAATTCACCCCTCCACTTT
- TRBJ2-1 TRBV27 TRBD2 CASSLSSGPYRKQFF TGTGCCAGCAGTTTATCTAGCGGGCCCTATCGGAAGCAGTTCTTC
once TRBJ2-4 TRBV7-3 - CASRACHLVPKNIQYF TGTGCCAGCAGGGCATGCCACTTGGTCCCCAAAAACATTCAGTACTTC
- TRBJ1-1 TRBV29-1 - CSVEDLGRNTEAFF TGCAGCGTTGAAGATCTTGGTAGGAACACTGAAGCTTTCTTT
few TRBJ2-7 TRBV14 - CASSQDRVPYEQYF TGTGCCAGCAGCCAAGACAGGGTTCCCTACGAGCAGTACTTC
- TRBJ1-2 TRBV10-2 - CASGNRANYGYTF TGCGCCAGCGGTAACAGGGCTAACTATGGCTACACCTTC
once TRBJ1-2 TRBV5-6 - CASSMTQGYGYTF TGTGCCAGCAGCATGACCCAGGGTTACGGCTACACCTTC
- TRBJ1-5 TRBV30 TRBD1 CAWTPTGAGNQPQHF TGTGCCTGGACCCCGACAGGGGCTGGCAATCAGCCCCAGCATTTT
- TRBJ2-7 TRBV5-6 TRBD2 CASSKGLAGGSYEQYF TGTGCCAGCAGCAAAGGACTAGCGGGAGGGTCCTACGAGCAGTACTTC
few TRBJ2-3 TRBV30 TRBD2 CAWSVTVTSGGPITSTDTQYF TGTGCCTGGAGTGTAACAGTTACTAGCGGGGGGCCTATAACGAGCACAGATACGCAGTATTTT
- TRBJ2-3 TRBV5-6 - CASSLWTTEDTQYF TGTGCCAGCAGCTTGTGGACAACCGAGGATACGCAGTATTTT
- TRBJ2-7 TRBV18 - CASSPTDRIPNYEQYF TGTGCCAGCTCACCTACGGACAGAATACCCAACTACGAGCAGTACTTC
- TRBJ1-6 TRBV28 - CASSFTSTYNSPLHF TGTGCCAGCAGTTTCACCAGTACCTATAATTCACCCCTCCACTTT
- TRBJ1-5 TRBV2 - CASSTGTQGSNQPQHF TGTGCCAGCAGTACGGGCACCCAAGGGAGCAATCAGCCCCAGCATTTT
- TRBJ2-3 TRBV5-1 TRBD2 CASSLLASGGDTQYF TGCGCCAGCAGCTTGCTCGCTAGCGGGGGGGATACGCAGTATTTT
- TRBJ2-2 TRBV11-2 - CASSLGPGINTGELFF TGTGCCAGCAGCTTAGGGCCAGGGATAAACACCGGGGAGCTGTTTTTT
- TRBJ1-5 TRBV30 - CAWSLEGTSGAQHF TGTGCCTGGAGCCTAGAGGGGACCTCGGGGGCCCAGCATTTT
- TRBJ1-5 TRBV7-9 - CASSSFTGSNQPQHF TGTGCCAGCAGCTCATTCACAGGGTCGAATCAGCCCCAGCATTTT
few TRBJ2-7 TRBV18 TRBD2 CASSPTSGRGHEQYF TGTGCCAGCTCGCCTACTAGCGGGAGGGGCCACGAGCAGTACTTC
- TRBJ2-5 TRBV5-1 - CASSRAMETQYF TGCGCCAGCAGCAGAGCCATGGAGACCCAGTACTTC
once TRBJ2-1 TRBV9 TRBD2 CASSLAEVSNEQFF TGTGCCAGCAGCCTAGCGGAGGTTTCTAATGAGCAGTTCTTC
- TRBJ1-1 TRBV7-9 - CASSPNLQGNTEAFF TGTGCCAGCAGCCCTAATCTACAGGGGAACACTGAAGCTTTCTTT
- TRBJ2-7 TRBV29-1 - CSVGHDEQYF TGCAGCGTTGGGCACGACGAGCAGTACTTC
- TRBJ1-4 TRBV6-1 - CASSQNRATNEKLFF TGTGCCAGCAGTCAAAACAGGGCAACTAATGAAAAACTGTTTTTT
- TRBJ1-1 TRBV7-3 - CASKLGSNTEAFF TGTGCCTCAAAACTGGGGTCTAACACTGAAGCTTTCTTT
- TRBJ1-1 TRBV11-2 - CASSPSGGLNTEAFF TGTGCCAGCAGCCCTTCGGGGGGCCTTAACACTGAAGCTTTCTTT
- TRBJ1-2 TRBV20-1 - CSARAGDGYTF TGCAGTGCTAGAGCGGGCGATGGCTACACCTTC
- TRBJ2-7 TRBV7-3 TRBD1 CAGSVQGSHEQYF TGTGCCGGCAGCGTACAGGGGTCCCACGAGCAGTACTTC
- TRBJ2-1 TRBV30 TRBD2 CAFKPGAGGRMNEQFF TGTGCCTTCAAACCCGGAGCGGGGGGGAGGATGAATGAGCAGTTCTTC
- TRBJ1-3 TRBV7-2 - CASSFLPGGSSGNTIYF TGTGCCAGCAGCTTCCTCCCCGGAGGTTCCTCTGGAAACACCATATATTTT
- TRBJ1-6 TRBV5-4 TRBD1 CASSFGQGDNSPLHF TGTGCCAGCAGCTTCGGGCAGGGGGATAATTCACCCCTCCACTTT
once TRBJ2-2 TRBV11-2 - CASSLNGATAGELFF TGTGCCAGCAGCTTAAACGGGGCCACAGCCGGGGAGCTGTTTTTT
- TRBJ2-3 TRBV10-3 - CAISLGGGAGTDTQYF TGTGCCATCAGTCTCGGAGGGGGGGCGGGCACAGATACGCAGTATTTT
- TRBJ2-3 TRBV5-1 - CASSPVRRIDTQYF TGCGCCAGCAGCCCCGTCCGGCGGATCGATACGCAGTATTTT
- TRBJ1-2 TRBV10-3 - CAISEVSGSYGYTF TGTGCCATCAGTGAGGTCTCAGGGAGCTATGGCTACACCTTC
- TRBJ2-2 TRBV6-1 - CASAQLTNTGELFF TGTGCCAGCGCACAATTAACAAACACCGGGGAGCTGTTTTTT